These 18 T cell receptor beta chains share one sample of origin, sequenced in a study of blood T cell repertoires in COVID-19. Data came from immunoSEQ multiplex PCR; TCRdb stores just in-frame clones and leaves some out. This sample has about 120,000 clones, with around three quarters found just once. The sequenced material came from peripheral blood. All receptors come from a woman older than 75 with acute or convalescent COVID-19.

V usage is TRBV5-1 and J usage is TRBJ2-7; a weak D match, TRBD1 (6 bases). V gave up 0 bases and J gave up 2 bases, with 6 bases separating them. Germline-derived CDR1 and CDR2 are SGHRS and YFSETQ. The CDR3 length is 13 residues. The CDR3 DNA sequence: TGCGCCAGCAGCTTGGAGGGGGCCTACGAGCAGTACTTC. This gives the protein CASSLEGAYEQYF.

In its sample, this clone was seen once. This chain uses TRBV10-3 with TRBJ2-3, with 7 bases that match TRBD2. This CDR3 has 14 residues. The V segment lost 2 bases and the J segment 6 bases; nucleotides outside the gene matches: 5. Per germline, CDR1 ENHRY and CDR2 SYGVKD. CDR3 amino acids: CAISEKLARDTQYF. DNA for the CDR3: TGTGCCATCAGTGAGAAACTAGCGCGGGATACGCAGTATTTT.

J is TRBJ2-2 and V is TRBV7-8; TRBD1 agrees at 9 bases. Looked up from germline, CDR1 is SGHVS and CDR2 is FQNEAQ. This CDR3 has 15 amino acids. The junction had 7 bases not matched to a gene; V was cut back by 4 bases and J by 7 bases. The CDR3 coding sequence is TGTGCCAGCAGCTCCAACAGGGGGCCCATCGGGGAGCTGTTTTTT. Its translation is CASSSNRGPIGELFF. Based on the CDR3 plus reference TRBV7-8 and TRBJ2-2, the full variable domain is GAGVSQSPRYKVAKRGQDVALRCDPISGHVSLFWYQQALGQGPEFLTYFQNEAQLDKSGLPSDRFFAERPEGSVSTLKIQRTQQEDSAVYLCASSSNRGPIGELFFGEGSRLTVL.

This clone was observed a handful of times. V usage is TRBV11-2 and J usage is TRBJ2-7; 10 positions match TRBD2. V trimming: 2 bases; J trimming: 3 bases; junction bases outside the gene matches: 10. This CDR3 contains 17 residues. Per germline, CDR1 SGHAT and CDR2 FQNNGV. The CDR3 spells CASSLTSGKLSVYEQYF. The DNA for the CDR3 is TGTGCCAGCAGCTTAACTAGCGGGAAATTATCGGTCTACGAGCAGTACTTC.

V and J are TRBV6-5 and TRBJ1-1; TRBD1 agrees at 7 bases. The V and J ends lost 2 bases and 8 bases, in that order; junction bases with no gene match: 8. Germline lookup yields CDR1 MNHEY and CDR2 SVGAGI. The CDR3 loop spans 14 amino acids. CDR3 bases: TGTGCCAGCAGTTACAACCGCAGGGGGACCGAAGCTTTCTTT. Translating it yields CASSYNRRGTEAFF.

The V and J genes are TRBV25-1 and TRBJ1-2; weak D call: TRBD1 (6 bases). The germline V gene encodes CDR1 MGHDK and CDR2 SYGVNS. The CDR3 contains 12 residues. The V end lost 6 bases, the J end lost 8 bases, and 13 bases lay between the germline ends. CDR3: CASRGRGEGYTF. CDR3 bases: TGTGCCAGCAGGGGCAGGGGAGAGGGCTACACCTTC.

V usage is TRBV27 and J usage is TRBJ1-4; D remains unclear. Germline V gene data show CDR1 as MNHEY and CDR2 as SMNVEV (reference sequence). This CDR3 contains 14 residues. V shed 5 bases and J shed 7 bases, with 14 bases lying between them. The CDR3 region is CASSTLGGGEKLFF. The CDR3 DNA follows: TGTGCCAGCAGTACGCTGGGAGGTGGTGAAAAACTGTTTTTT.

The V call is TRBV7-2, the J call TRBJ1-2; D unclear. V was cut by 3 bases and J by 0 bases, with 8 bases left in between. This CDR3 contains 14 residues. Germline assignment: CDR1 SGHTA and CDR2 FQGNSA. CDR3 bases: TGTGCCAGCAGCTTGCAGTCGTCTAACTATGGCTACACCTTC. Translating it yields CASSLQSSNYGYTF.

This sequence joins TRBV5-1 and TRBJ2-3; 11 bases map to TRBD2. CDR1 and CDR2 from the germline V gene are SGHRS and YFSETQ. V trimming: 4 bases; J trimming: 3 bases; junction bases outside the gene matches: 4. This CDR3 has 15 residues. This chain's CDR3 is CASSRGTSGTDTQYF. The CDR3 DNA reads as TGCGCCAGCAGCAGGGGGACTAGCGGTACAGATACGCAGTATTTT.

The chain links TRBV5-1 to TRBJ2-7; D is uncertain. Germline CDR1 and CDR2: SGHRS and YFSETQ. The CDR3 consists of 12 residues. With 3 bases removed from V and 2 bases from J, the gap between germline ends came to 6 bases. CDR3 amino acids: CASSSGAYEQYF. The CDR3 DNA reads TGCGCCAGCAGCTCCGGAGCCTACGAGCAGTACTTC. Looking up the rest from reference TRBV5-1 and TRBJ2-7 gives the full variable domain: KAGVTQTPRYLIKTRGQQVTLSCSPISGHRSVSWYQQTPGQGLQFLFEYFSETQRNKGNFPGRFSGRQFSNSRSEMNVSTLELGDSALYLCASSSGAYEQYFGPGTRLTVT.

The CDR3 nucleotides are TGTGCCAGTAGTATGCAAGGGAGCTCTGGAAACACCATATATTTT. This gives the protein CASSMQGSSGNTIYF. This chain joins TRBV19 and TRBJ1-3; no clear D gene. Germline V lookup: CDR1 LNHDA, CDR2 SQIVND (reference sequence). Trimming took 3 bases from V and 0 from J, leaving 9 bases between them. The CDR3 covers 15 residues.

The CDR3 is CASSPRGQVLSVGNTIYF. CDR3 DNA: TGTGCCAGCAGCCCAAGGGGACAGGTCCTCTCCGTTGGAAACACCATATATTTT. The chain links TRBV7-9 to TRBJ1-3; 8 bases are a match to TRBD1. Trimming took 5 bases from V and 3 from J; bases not matched to a gene: 15. The CDR3 is 18 residues long. Germline CDR1 reads SEHNR; CDR2 reads FQNEAQ (reference sequence).

Ten or more counts support this clone. This chain joins TRBV3-1 (or the pseudogene TRBV3-2) and TRBJ2-2; weak D call: TRBD2 (7 bases). Germline CDR1 LGHDT, CDR2 YNNKEL (reference sequence). Trimming pared 0 bases from V and 3 bases from J, leaving 11 bases between. The CDR3 is 16 amino acids. The CDR3 region is CASSQDRGADTGELFF. CDR3 nucleotide sequence: TGTGCCAGCAGCCAAGACCGGGGGGCGGACACCGGGGAGCTGTTTTTT.

This clone was detected many times. V is TRBV12-3 or TRBV12-4 and J is TRBJ2-1; TRBD1 aligns across 9 bases. V trimming: 7 bases; J trimming: 7 bases; junction bases outside the gene matches: 5. This CDR3 is built from 13 residues. CDR3 in amino acids: CASTLTGGNEQFF. The CDR3, as DNA: TGTGCCAGCACCTTGACAGGGGGAAATGAGCAGTTCTTC.

The V and J genes are TRBV24-1 and TRBJ2-2; 9 bases are shared with TRBD1. V lost 10 bases and J lost 8; bases outside the gene matches: 13. CDR1 and CDR2 from the germline V gene are KGHDR and SFDVKD. The CDR3 contains 15 residues. CDR3 sequence: CATKERDRAVGELFF. As DNA, the CDR3 is TGTGCCACGAAGGAGCGGGACAGGGCGGTTGGGGAGCTGTTTTTT.

The chain links TRBV30 to TRBJ1-2, with D possibly being TRBD1 (6 bases). The CDR3 is 12 amino acids. V lost 2 bases, J lost 6 bases, and 10 bases lay in between. Per the germline V gene, CDR1 is GTSNPN and CDR2 is SVGIG (reference sequence). In DNA, the CDR3 is TGTGCCTGGAGTAGGGGGATGCATGGCTACACCTTC. This translates into CAWSRGMHGYTF.

This rearrangement joins TRBV19 to TRBJ1-5; 9 bases match TRBD1. The CDR3 loop spans 14 amino acids. CDR1 and CDR2 (germline): LNHDA, SQIVND (reference sequence). J was trimmed by 7 bases and V by 5 bases; bases with no gene match: 6. The CDR3: CASSLGTGRQPQHF. DNA of the CDR3: TGTGCCAGTAGTCTAGGGACAGGGCGACAGCCCCAGCATTTT.

CDR3 residues: CASSPTDYNEQFF. In DNA, the CDR3 is TGTGCCAGCAGCCCAACAGATTACAATGAGCAGTTCTTC. The rearrangement links TRBV5-6 to TRBJ2-1; unclear D gene. Trimming removed 4 bases at V and 4 bases at J, with 9 bases between. The CDR3 spans 13 residues. Germline assignment: CDR1 SGHDT and CDR2 YYEEEE.